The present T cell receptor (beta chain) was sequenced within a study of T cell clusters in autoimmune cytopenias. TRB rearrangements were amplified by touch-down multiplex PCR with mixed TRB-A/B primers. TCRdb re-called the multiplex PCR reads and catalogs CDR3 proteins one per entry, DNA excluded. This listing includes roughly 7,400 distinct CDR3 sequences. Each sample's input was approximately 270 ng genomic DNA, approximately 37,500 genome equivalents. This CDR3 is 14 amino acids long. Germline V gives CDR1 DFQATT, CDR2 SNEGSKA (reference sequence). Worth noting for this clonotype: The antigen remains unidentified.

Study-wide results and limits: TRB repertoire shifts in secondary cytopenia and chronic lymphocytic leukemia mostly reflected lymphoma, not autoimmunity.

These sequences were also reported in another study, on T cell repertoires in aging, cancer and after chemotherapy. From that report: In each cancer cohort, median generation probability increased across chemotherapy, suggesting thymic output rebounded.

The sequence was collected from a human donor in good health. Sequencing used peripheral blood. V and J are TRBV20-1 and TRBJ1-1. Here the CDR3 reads CSARTGGGDTEAFF.